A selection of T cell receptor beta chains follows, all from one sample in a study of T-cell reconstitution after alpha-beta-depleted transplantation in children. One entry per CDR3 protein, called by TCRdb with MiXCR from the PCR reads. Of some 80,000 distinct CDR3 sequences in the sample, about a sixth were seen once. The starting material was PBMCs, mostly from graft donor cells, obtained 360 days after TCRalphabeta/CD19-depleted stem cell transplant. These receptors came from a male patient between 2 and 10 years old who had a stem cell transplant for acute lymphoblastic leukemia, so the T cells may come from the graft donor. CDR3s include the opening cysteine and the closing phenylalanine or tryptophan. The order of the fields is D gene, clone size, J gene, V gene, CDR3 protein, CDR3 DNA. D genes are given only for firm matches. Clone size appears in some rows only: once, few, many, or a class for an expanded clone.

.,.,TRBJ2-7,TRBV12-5,CASGLSRPAYEQYF,TGTGCTAGTGGTTTGTCCAGGCCCGCCTACGAGCAGTACTTC
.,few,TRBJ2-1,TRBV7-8,CASSPRWLVAEKYNEQFF,TGTGCCAGCAGCCCCCGGTGGTTGGTAGCAGAAAAGTACAATGAGCAGTTCTTC
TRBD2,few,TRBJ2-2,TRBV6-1,CASSRLAGLRELFF,TGTGCCAGCAGCCGGCTAGCGGGATTGAGGGAGCTGTTTTTT
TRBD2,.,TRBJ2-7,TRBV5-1,CASRRLAGGPPYEQYF,TGCGCCAGCAGAAGACTAGCGGGAGGCCCCCCCTACGAGCAGTACTTC
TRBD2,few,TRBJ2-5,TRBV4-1,CASSQGWTSGSRETQYF,TGCGCCAGCAGCCAAGGTTGGACTAGCGGGAGTCGGGAGACCCAGTACTTC
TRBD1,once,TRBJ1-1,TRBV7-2,CASSLAGTGNTEAFF,TGTGCCAGCAGCTTAGCGGGGACAGGGAACACTGAAGCTTTCTTT
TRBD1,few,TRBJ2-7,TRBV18,CASSLNRDRGHEQYF,TGTGCCAGCTCCCTAAACCGGGACAGGGGGCACGAGCAGTACTTC
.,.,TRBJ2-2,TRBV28,CASSLSGELFF,TGTGCCAGCAGTTTATCTGGGGAGCTGTTTTTT
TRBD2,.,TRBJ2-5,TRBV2,CASMFGLAGAVGETQYF,TGTGCCAGCATGTTCGGGCTAGCGGGAGCGGTTGGCGAGACCCAGTACTTC
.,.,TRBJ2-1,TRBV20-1,CSARGTLNYNEQFF,TGCAGTGCTAGAGGGACTTTAAACTACAATGAGCAGTTCTTC
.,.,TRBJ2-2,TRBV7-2,CASSLARGATGELFF,TGTGCCAGCAGCTTAGCTAGGGGTGCCACCGGGGAGCTGTTTTTT
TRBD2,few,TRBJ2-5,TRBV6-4,CASSQRGGEETQYF,TGTGCCAGCAGTCAGCGGGGAGGGGAGGAGACCCAGTACTTC
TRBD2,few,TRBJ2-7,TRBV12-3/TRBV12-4,CASSFLAGGEEQYF,TGTGCCAGCAGTTTCCTAGCGGGTGGGGAGGAGCAGTACTTC
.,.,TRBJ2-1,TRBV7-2,CASSLATGLRAYNEQFF,TGTGCCAGCAGCTTAGCCACAGGGCTAAGAGCCTACAATGAGCAGTTCTTC
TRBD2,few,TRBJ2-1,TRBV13,CASSLRPLLAEKDNEQFF,TGTGCCAGCAGCTTAAGGCCACTACTAGCGGAGAAAGACAATGAGCAGTTCTTC
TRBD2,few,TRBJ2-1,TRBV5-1,CASSFTLAGYNEQFF,TGCGCCAGCAGCTTTACTTTAGCGGGGTACAATGAGCAGTTCTTC
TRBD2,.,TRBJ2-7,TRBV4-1,CASSHGLAGEVAQYF,TGCGCCAGCAGCCATGGCCTAGCGGGAGAAGTCGCGCAGTACTTC
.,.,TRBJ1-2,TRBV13,CASSLYSAYGYTF,TGTGCCAGCAGCTTATACAGCGCTTATGGCTACACCTTC
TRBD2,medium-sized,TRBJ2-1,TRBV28,CASSFGSAPGLAGLPSYNEQFF,TGTGCCAGCAGTTTTGGTTCGGCACCGGGACTAGCGGGACTTCCTTCCTACAATGAGCAGTTCTTC
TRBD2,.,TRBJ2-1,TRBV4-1,CASSRPPTSGRYNEQFF,TGCGCCAGCAGCCGACCGCCGACTAGCGGGAGGTACAATGAGCAGTTCTTC
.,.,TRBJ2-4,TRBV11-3,CASSFSGTRNIQYF,TGTGCCAGCAGCTTCTCGGGGACCCGAAACATTCAGTACTTC
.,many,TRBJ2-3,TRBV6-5,CASSYYGVEDTQYF,TGTGCCAGCAGTTACTACGGGGTCGAGGATACGCAGTATTTT
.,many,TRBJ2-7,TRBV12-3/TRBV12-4,CASSLALYEQYF,TGTGCCAGCAGTTTAGCGCTCTACGAGCAGTACTTC
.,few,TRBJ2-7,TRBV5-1,CASSSGTVGYEQYF,TGCGCCAGCAGCTCGGGTACGGTCGGGTACGAGCAGTACTTC
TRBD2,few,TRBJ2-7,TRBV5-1,CASSSGLVNYEQYF,TGCGCCAGCAGCTCCGGACTAGTAAACTACGAGCAGTACTTC